This T cell receptor (beta chain) was recovered during a study of blood T cell repertoires in COVID-19. Study details: The origin of the acute and convalescent COVID-19 samples was the United States, Italy and Spain. Sources were T cells, B-cell-depleted T cells, or PBMCs; the material itself was cDNA or gDNA.

Original handling: For nucleated cells, counts were estimated from reference gene primer amplification. The repertoire was sequenced with immunoSEQ multiplex PCR; TCRdb's copy has only in-frame clones and lacks some. The DNA gave D and trimming, while V, J and clone size come from that table. The data hold about 190,000 clones, with around 84% observed a single time. This CDR3 has 15 residues. The J segment lost 3 bases and the V segment lost 6 bases, leaving 7 bases of the junction unmatched. The germline V gene has CDR1 MNHEY and CDR2 SVGAGI. The receptor was derived from a man aged 30 to 45 with active or convalescent COVID-19. The chain links TRBV6-5 to TRBJ2-1; 8 bases fit TRBD1. Sequencing was performed on peripheral blood. The CDR3 protein is CASRSDRGHYNEQFF. CDR3 in DNA: TGTGCCAGCAGATCCGACAGGGGTCACTACAATGAGCAGTTCTTC.